These 16 T cell receptor beta chains were all obtained from the same sample, sequenced in a study of radiation and T cells in renal cell carcinoma. As to time point: baseline pretreatment blood. The sample's treatment: 15 Gy SBRT to primary tumor, nephrectomy 4 weeks later. Clones were sequenced by immunoSEQ multiplex PCR, and TCRdb holds only the in-frame ones, with some missing. The repertoire consists of 94,000 or so clones, with approximately 80% occurring once and the leading ten covering approximately 6.4%. The specimen comprised blood, sampled from a patient whose treatment included radiotherapy and nephrectomy. The receptors come from a man in his fifties or sixties with renal cell carcinoma.

The chain couples TRBV5-1 to TRBJ1-1; D may be TRBD1 (5 bases). The CDR3 length is 21 residues. CDR1 and CDR2 (germline): SGHRS, YFSETQ. V lost 4 bases to trimming and J lost 0 bases, with 31 bases between them. CDR3 in DNA: TGCGCCAGCAGCCCTAAAGGACGGGGGTTCCTTGGGGCGGAAGTGAACACTGAAGCTTTCTTT. Its translation is CASSPKGRGFLGAEVNTEAFF.

The chain combines TRBV28 with TRBJ1-5; 9 nucleotides line up with TRBD1. Trimming removed 6 bases from V and 5 bases from J; junction bases left unmatched: 11. Germline CDR1 MDHEN, CDR2 SYDVKM. This CDR3 spans 16 amino acids. Written as DNA, the CDR3 is TGTGCCAGCAGATCATGGGACAGGGAACATTATCAGCCCCAGCATTTT. Translating it yields CASRSWDREHYQPQHF.

Here the CDR3 DNA reads TGTGCCAGCAGTGAATTGGAAGGGGTTGCTGAGCAGTTCTTC. Amino acid sequence: CASSELEGVAEQFF. The chain is built from TRBV2 and TRBJ2-1; D might be TRBD1 (5 bases). Germline V gives CDR1 SNHLY, CDR2 FYNNEI. This CDR3 comprises 14 residues. Trimming cost V 2 bases and J 9 bases, with 14 bases left between them.

CDR3: CASSISGRAPYNEQFF. The CDR3, as DNA: TGTGCCAGCAGCATTAGCGGGAGGGCCCCCTACAATGAGCAGTTCTTC. The V gene is TRBV7-2, the J gene TRBJ2-1, with 11 bases matching TRBD2. This CDR3 region has 16 residues. CDR1 and CDR2 from the germline V gene are SGHTA and FQGNSA. The junction had 5 bases not matched to a gene; V was cut back by 5 bases and J by 2 bases.

This rearrangement joins TRBV9 to TRBJ2-1; 7 nucleotides match TRBD2. CDR1 is SGDLS and CDR2 is YYNGEE in the germline V gene. Trimming removed 6 bases from V and 6 bases from J; junction bases left unmatched: 12. The CDR3 extends over 15 amino acids. The CDR3 reads CASTSRGSLSNEQFF. CDR3 DNA sequence: TGTGCCAGCACCTCCCGCGGGAGCTTGAGCAATGAGCAGTTCTTC.

The chain uses TRBV27 and TRBJ2-3; D possibly matches TRBD1 or TRBD2 (6 bases each). CDR1 is MNHEY and CDR2 is SMNVEV in the germline V gene (reference sequence). Trimming left V 4 bases short and J 3 bases short, with 14 bases between. This CDR3 is 15 amino acids long. The CDR3 protein is CASSSGGGETDTQYF. CDR3 bases: TGTGCCAGCAGTTCAGGAGGGGGTGAGACAGATACGCAGTATTTT.

The chain recombines TRBV29-1 with TRBJ2-7; maybe TRBD1 (5 bases). V lost 4 bases and J 3 bases, leaving 22 bases between the germline ends. Germline V gene data show CDR1 as SQVTM and CDR2 as ANQGSEA. The length of the CDR3 is 16 residues. The CDR3 DNA is TGCAGCGTTGGGGGATTGACAGCCCTCTCCCTCTACGAGCAGTACTTC. This sequence encodes CSVGGLTALSLYEQYF.

The J gene is TRBJ2-3, the V gene TRBV28; possibly TRBD2 for D (6 bases). The CDR3 consists of 18 residues. The ends were cut back, 2 bases at V and 2 bases at J, with 20 bases in the middle. CDR1 and CDR2 from the germline V gene are MDHEN and SYDVKM. CDR3 residues: CASSLGGTASASTDTQYF. The CDR3 nucleotides read TGTGCCAGCAGTTTAGGAGGGACCGCCTCCGCCTCCACAGATACGCAGTATTTT. The whole variable domain, remainder taken from reference TRBV28 and TRBJ2-3, is DVKVTQSSRYLVKRTGEKVFLECVQDMDHENMFWYRQDPGLGLRLIYFSYDVKMKEKGDIPEGYSVSREKKERFSLILESASTNQTSMYLCASSLGGTASASTDTQYFGPGTRLTVL.

The chain employs TRBV14 and TRBJ2-5, with 9 bases aligning to TRBD1. The CDR3 consists of 17 residues. J lost 1 base, V lost 2 bases, and 8 bases had no gene match. Germline-derived CDR1 and CDR2 are SGHDN and FVKESK. The CDR3: CASSQRFGQGRQETQYF. The CDR3 DNA reads TGTGCCAGCAGCCAACGTTTCGGACAGGGGCGCCAAGAGACCCAGTACTTC.

The chain carries TRBV25-1 and TRBJ2-7; 8 bases are shared with TRBD2. The J segment lost 0 bases and the V segment lost 4 bases, leaving 2 bases of the junction unmatched. The CDR3 has 14 amino acids. Per the germline V gene, CDR1 is MGHDK and CDR2 is SYGVNS. Here the CDR3 reads CASSVTSGSYEQYF. The DNA for the CDR3 is TGTGCCAGCAGTGTCACTAGCGGCTCCTACGAGCAGTACTTC.

This chain connects TRBV2 to TRBJ1-5; 11 nucleotides align to TRBD1. This CDR3 comprises 13 residues. The germline V gene encodes CDR1 SNHLY and CDR2 FYNNEI. V trimming: 5 bases; J trimming: 9 bases; junction bases outside the gene matches: 3. CDR3 sequence: CASSQDRGRPQHF. The CDR3, as DNA: TGTGCCAGCAGTCAGGACAGGGGGCGGCCCCAGCATTTT.

V usage is TRBV18 and J usage is TRBJ2-7; 7 bases are a match to TRBD1. The germline V gene has CDR1 KGHSH and CDR2 LQKENI. The CDR3 length is 15 residues. V was pared by 4 bases and J by 3 bases, with 9 bases of the junction left unmatched. As DNA, the CDR3 is TGTGCCAGCTCACAAGGACGTGGGACAGACTACGAGCAGTACTTC. Amino acids: CASSQGRGTDYEQYF.

The chain employs TRBV19 and TRBJ2-1; TRBD2 aligns across 13 bases. V gave up 5 bases and J gave up 10 bases; unmatched junction bases: 26. CDR1 and CDR2 from the germline V gene are LNHDA and SQIVND (reference sequence). The CDR3 covers 21 residues. DNA for the CDR3: TGTGCCAGTAGTCTCCGGGACACCGGACTAGCGGGAGTTACCTACGTCGTAGAGCAGTTCTTC. Translation gives CASSLRDTGLAGVTYVVEQFF.

The chain combines TRBV5-6 with TRBJ2-7, with no clear D. The CDR3 length is 13 residues. V was pared by 6 bases and J by 2 bases, with 12 bases between. Looked up from germline, CDR1 is SGHDT and CDR2 is YYEEEE. The CDR3 region has the DNA TGTGCCAGCAACAGCATGATTACCTACGAGCAGTACTTC. Residues: CASNSMITYEQYF.

This clone was observed a handful of times. Within the sample, other DNA sequences also encode this same CDR3. V and J are TRBV7-2 and TRBJ2-5; D ambiguous. The V and J ends lost 0 bases and 4 bases respectively, with 0 bases between them. The CDR3 has 11 residues. Germline V gives CDR1 SGHTA, CDR2 FQGNSA. The CDR3 DNA follows: TGTGCCAGCAGCTTAGCAGAGACCCAGTACTTC. It is translated as CASSLAETQYF.

The chain employs TRBV29-1 and TRBJ1-1; possibly TRBD1 for D (5 bases). In germline, CDR1 is SQVTM, CDR2 ANQGSEA. Trimming removed 6 bases at V and 4 bases at J, with 15 bases between. This CDR3 contains 13 residues. The CDR3, as DNA: TGCAGCGTGGGGGGGGTTTTAGGCACTGAAGCTTTCTTT. It specifies CSVGGVLGTEAFF.